This T cell receptor beta chain was sequenced during a study of blood T cell repertoires in COVID-19. The wider study: The study drew acute and convalescent COVID-19 samples from the United States, Italy and Spain. The cDNA or gDNA used as material had been derived from T cells, B-cell-depleted T cells, or PBMCs.

CDR1 and CDR2 (germline): LNHDA, SQIVND (reference sequence). The CDR3 sequence is 15 residues long. A remark on this clone: Germline is not matched at one junction end, which may reflect a read error.

Authors' methods: The assay estimated nucleated cells by amplifying reference gene primers. TCRdb's table, derived via immunoSEQ multiplex PCR, lists solely in-frame clones and lacks some. D and trimming come from the DNA, and the V and J calls and clone size come from that table. In the table there are 90,000 or so clones, 88% of which are singletons. The chain uses TRBV19 and TRBJ2-5; no clear D gene. What was sequenced was peripheral blood. The TCR was taken from a man aged 55-75 years with acute or convalescent COVID-19. The CDR3 loop is CASSIRSGNQETRYF. The DNA of the CDR3 is TGTGCCAGTAGTATACGCTCAGGTAACCAAGAGACCCGGTACTTC.